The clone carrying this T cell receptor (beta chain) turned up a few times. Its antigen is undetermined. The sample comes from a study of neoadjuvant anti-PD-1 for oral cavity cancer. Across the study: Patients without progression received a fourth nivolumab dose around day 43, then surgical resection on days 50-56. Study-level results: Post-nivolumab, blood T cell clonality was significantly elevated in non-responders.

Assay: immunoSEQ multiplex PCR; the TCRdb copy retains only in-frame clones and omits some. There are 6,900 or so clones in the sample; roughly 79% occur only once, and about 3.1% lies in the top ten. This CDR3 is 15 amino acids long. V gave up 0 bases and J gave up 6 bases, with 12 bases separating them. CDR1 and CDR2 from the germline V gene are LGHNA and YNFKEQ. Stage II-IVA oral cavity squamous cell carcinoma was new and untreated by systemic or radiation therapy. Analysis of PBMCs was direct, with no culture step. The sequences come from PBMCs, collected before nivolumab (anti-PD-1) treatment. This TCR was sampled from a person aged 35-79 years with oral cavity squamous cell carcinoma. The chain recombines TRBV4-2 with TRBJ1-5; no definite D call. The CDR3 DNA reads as TGTGCCAGCAGCCAAGAGGGAGGCTTAGTTCAGCCCCAGCATTTT. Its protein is CASSQEGGLVQPQHF.